The 13 T cell receptor beta chains below all came from one sample that was sequenced in a study of CD8+ T cells in alopecia areata. In each case, RNA was isolated and then reverse transcribed into cDNA as the sequencing template. Repertoires were generated with immunoSEQ multiplex PCR, while TCRdb's copy carries only in-frame clones and drops some. The sample yields 130,000 to 150,000 clones, approximately 50% seen once. Input material: CD4+ T cells sorted from blood. These TCRs come from a human donor with alopecia areata.

The J gene is TRBJ1-1, the V gene TRBV5-1; D gene uncertain. With 2 bases removed from V and 8 bases from J, the gap between germline ends came to 7 bases. Germline CDR1 reads SGHRS; CDR2 reads YFSETQ. The CDR3 covers 11 residues. CDR3 in DNA: TGCGCCAGCAGCTTTGAGGGCGAAGCTTTCTTT. This codes for CASSFEGEAFF.

V gene TRBV7-2 combines with J gene TRBJ2-3; a weak D match, TRBD2 (6 bases). CDR3 length equals 14 residues. Germline V gives CDR1 SGHTA, CDR2 FQGNSA. Trimming stripped 5 bases from V and 1 base from J, with 10 bases between. CDR3 in amino acids: CASSRERGTDTQYF. The CDR3 nucleotides read TGTGCCAGCAGCCGGGAGCGGGGCACAGATACGCAGTATTTT. The variable domain in full, with the rest retrieved from reference TRBV7-2 and TRBJ2-3, is GAGVSQSPSNKVTEKGKDVELRCDPISGHTALYWYRQSLGQGLEFLIYFQGNSAPDKSGLPSDRFSAERTGGSVSTLTIQRTQQEDSAVYLCASSRERGTDTQYFGPGTRLTVL.

The chain combines TRBV29-1 with TRBJ1-1; 11 positions match TRBD1. This CDR3 is built from 14 residues. V trimming: 4 bases; J trimming: 4 bases; junction bases outside the gene matches: 5. Germline V gives CDR1 SQVTM, CDR2 ANQGSEA. This CDR3 reads CSVAPGTGGTEAFF. CDR3 in DNA: TGCAGCGTTGCTCCCGGGACAGGGGGCACTGAAGCTTTCTTT.

This clone has just a few counts. CDR3 sequence: CSVEDFRDRVQETQYF. The CDR3, as DNA: TGCAGCGTTGAAGATTTCCGAGACAGGGTTCAAGAGACCCAGTACTTC. The gene calls are TRBV29-1 and TRBJ2-5, with TRBD1 matching 7 bases. The CDR3 contains 16 residues. V gave up 0 bases and J gave up 2 bases; unmatched junction bases: 9. The germline CDR1 and CDR2 sequences are SQVTM and ANQGSEA.

This chain links TRBV4-1 with TRBJ2-5; 10 bases are shared with TRBD2. Trimming took 6 bases from V and 9 from J; bases not matched to a gene: 10. CDR3 size: 14 residues. From germline, CDR1 is MGHRA and CDR2 YSYEKL. In DNA, the CDR3 is TGCGCCAGCAGTCTAGCGGGAGCCCCGGGGGCCCAGTACTTC. It translates to CASSLAGAPGAQYF.

This clone was observed a handful of times. The V and J genes are TRBV5-6 and TRBJ2-3; 9 bases are a match to TRBD1. This CDR3 is 17 amino acids long. The J segment lost 4 bases and the V segment lost 1 base, leaving 10 bases of the junction unmatched. CDR1 is SGHDT, CDR2 YYEEEE, per germline. In DNA form, the CDR3 reads TGTGCCAGCAGCTTGCGAGCCGGGACAGGGTTGTCAGATACGCAGTATTTT. This encodes CASSLRAGTGLSDTQYF. Variable domain in full (rest from reference TRBV5-6 and TRBJ2-3): DAGVTQSPTHLIKTRGQQVTLRCSPKSGHDTVSWYQQALGQGPQFIFQYYEEEERQRGNFPDRFSGHQFPNYSSELNVNALLLGDSALYLCASSLRAGTGLSDTQYFGPGTRLTVL.

The rearrangement joins TRBV29-1 to TRBJ2-7, with a weak D call TRBD1 (5 bases). V was cut by 4 bases and J by 5 bases, with 15 bases left in between. Looked up from germline, CDR1 is SQVTM and CDR2 is ANQGSEA. The CDR3 loop spans 13 amino acids. Written as DNA, the CDR3 is TGCAGCGTTGGGTCCGGGTGGGGCGACGAGCAGTACTTC. Its protein product is CSVGSGWGDEQYF.

J is TRBJ2-5 and V is TRBV18; the D is unclear. The CDR3 is 14 residues long. V lost 0 bases to trimming and J lost 1 base, with 6 bases between them. Germline-derived CDR1 and CDR2 are KGHSH and LQKENI. For the CDR3, the DNA is TGTGCCAGCTCACCACCGGCTGGCCAAGAGACCCAGTACTTC. Amino acid sequence: CASSPPAGQETQYF.

This clone was found a few times. The genes are TRBV28 and TRBJ2-2; no clear D gene. Trimming removed 6 bases from V and 5 bases from J, with 13 bases in between. This CDR3 is built from 14 residues. Germline V lookup: CDR1 MDHEN, CDR2 SYDVKM. CDR3 DNA: TGTGCCAGCAGCAATCCGACAAAGACCGGGGAGCTGTTTTTT. The encoded protein is CASSNPTKTGELFF.

The rearrangement links TRBV5-1 to TRBJ2-7, with TRBD1 matching 7 bases. The CDR3 consists of 14 residues. The J segment lost 3 bases and the V segment lost 4 bases, leaving 7 bases of the junction unmatched. Germline CDR1 and CDR2: SGHRS and YFSETQ. CDR3 nucleotides: TGCGCCAGCAGCATACAGGGACAGCGCTACGAGCAGTACTTC. Translation: CASSIQGQRYEQYF.

This clone has only a few counts. J is TRBJ1-5 and V is TRBV6-1; no clear D gene. Germline CDR1 MNHNS, CDR2 SASEGT. This CDR3 contains 15 residues. The ends were cut back, 7 bases at V and 3 bases at J, with 16 bases in the middle. CDR3 coding DNA: TGTGCCAGCAAATTCGTTGGGGTCGACAATCAGCCCCAGCATTTT. Translating it yields CASKFVGVDNQPQHF.

This chain joins TRBV6-5 and TRBJ1-4, with D uncertain. Germline assignment: CDR1 MNHEY and CDR2 SVGAGI. The CDR3 sequence is 15 residues long. Between the trimmed V and J ends, which lost 2 bases and 8 bases, there was a span of 15 bases. CDR3 nucleotide sequence: TGTGCCAGCAGTTACGCGGCAGACATGGGAGAAAAACTGTTTTTT. The encoded protein is CASSYAADMGEKLFF.

The J gene is TRBJ1-2, the V gene TRBV2; the match to TRBD1 covers 9 bases. The CDR3 consists of 14 residues. The V gene's germline CDR1 is SNHLY and CDR2 FYNNEI. V lost 6 bases and J lost 8; bases outside the gene matches: 10. The CDR3 DNA reads TGTGCCAGCAGCGGGGGACAGGGTTGGGTCGGCTACACCTTC. Its protein product is CASSGGQGWVGYTF.